This T cell receptor beta chain comes out of a study of T cell responses to AZD1222 COVID-19 vaccine. Details on this clone: The antigen remains undetermined.

Trimming cost V 6 bases and J 6 bases; bases outside gene matches: 9. Germline V gene data show CDR1 as MDHEN and CDR2 as SYDVKM. The CDR3 spans 14 residues. Study-wide findings and caveats: Recipients of two AZD1222 doses showed rising Spike-specific TCR breadth and depth. White British people made up most donors, females outnumbered males, and clonal diversity was possibly underestimated. Baseline seropositivity occurred in only a handful of AZD1222 recipients. Along spike, vaccine-associated CD4 TCRs were found throughout, with dominance at 160-218 and 743-854.

Sequenced by immunoSEQ multiplex PCR; TCRdb stores in-frame clones only, minus some. The sample has about 100,000 clones; around 90% are singletons. The sequencing used peripheral blood, collected on day 0 of AZD1222 vaccination. V is TRBV28 and J is TRBJ1-1; TRBD1 matches 8 bases. The source is an adult in good health. Here the CDR3 DNA reads TGTGCCAGCAGCTTCGACAGGGGTAGCGCTGAAGCTTTCTTT. It encodes CASSFDRGSAEAFF.